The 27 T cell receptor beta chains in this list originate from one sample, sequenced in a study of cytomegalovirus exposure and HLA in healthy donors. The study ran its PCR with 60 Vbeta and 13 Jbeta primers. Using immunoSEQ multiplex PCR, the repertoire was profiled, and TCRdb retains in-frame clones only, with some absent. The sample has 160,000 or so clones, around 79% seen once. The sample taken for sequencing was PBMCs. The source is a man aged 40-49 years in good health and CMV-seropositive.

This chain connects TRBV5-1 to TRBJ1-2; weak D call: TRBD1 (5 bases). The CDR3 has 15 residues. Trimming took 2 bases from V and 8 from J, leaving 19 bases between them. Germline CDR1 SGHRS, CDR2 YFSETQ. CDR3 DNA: TGCGCCAGCAGCTTACCGACAGAATCGAAGGTCGGCTACACCTTC. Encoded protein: CASSLPTESKVGYTF.

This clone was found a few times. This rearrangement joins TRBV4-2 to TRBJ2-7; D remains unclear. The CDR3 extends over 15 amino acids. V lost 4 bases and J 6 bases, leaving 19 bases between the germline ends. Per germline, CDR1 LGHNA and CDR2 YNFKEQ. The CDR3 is CASSPRKGSVSEQYF. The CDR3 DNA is TGTGCCAGCAGCCCCCGAAAAGGAAGCGTAAGCGAGCAGTACTTC.

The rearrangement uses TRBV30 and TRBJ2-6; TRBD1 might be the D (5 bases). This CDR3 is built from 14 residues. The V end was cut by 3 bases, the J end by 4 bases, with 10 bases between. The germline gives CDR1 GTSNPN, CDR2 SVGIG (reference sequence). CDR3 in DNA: TGTGCCTGGAGGCCAGGGCCCGGGGCCAACGTCCTGACTTTC. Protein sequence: CAWRPGPGANVLTF.

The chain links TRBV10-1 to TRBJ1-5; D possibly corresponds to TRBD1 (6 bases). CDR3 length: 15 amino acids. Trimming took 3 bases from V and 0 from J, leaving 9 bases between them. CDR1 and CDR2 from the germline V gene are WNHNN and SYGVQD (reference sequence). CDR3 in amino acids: CASSERQVSNQPQHF. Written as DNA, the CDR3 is TGCGCCAGCAGTGAAAGACAGGTTAGCAATCAGCCCCAGCATTTT.

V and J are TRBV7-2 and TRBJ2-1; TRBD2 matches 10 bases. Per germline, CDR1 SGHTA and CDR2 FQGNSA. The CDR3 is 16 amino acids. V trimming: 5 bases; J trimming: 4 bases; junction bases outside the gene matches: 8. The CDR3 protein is CASSPRTSGFYNEQFF. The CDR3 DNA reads TGTGCCAGCAGCCCCAGGACTAGCGGATTTTACAATGAGCAGTTCTTC.

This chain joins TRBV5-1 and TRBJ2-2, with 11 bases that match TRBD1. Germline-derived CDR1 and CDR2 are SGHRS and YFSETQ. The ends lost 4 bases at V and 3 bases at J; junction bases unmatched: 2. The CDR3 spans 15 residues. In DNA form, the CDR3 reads TGCGCCAGCAGCGCGGGACAGGGGGACACCGGGGAGCTGTTTTTT. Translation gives CASSAGQGDTGELFF.

CDR3: CASSLQGVKNTEAFF. CDR3 nucleotide sequence: TGTGCCAGCAGCCTACAGGGTGTGAAGAACACTGAAGCTTTCTTT. This sequence joins TRBV7-9 and TRBJ1-1, with a possible D match to TRBD1 (6 bases). CDR1 and CDR2 from the germline V gene are SEHNR and FQNEAQ (reference sequence). This CDR3 contains 15 residues. V was clipped by 5 bases and J by 1 base, with 14 bases between them. The full variable domain, with the rest looked up from reference TRBV7-9 and TRBJ1-1, is DTGVSQNPRHKITKRGQNVTFRCDPISEHNRLYWYRQTLGQGPEFLTYFQNEAQLEKSRLLSDRFSAERPKGSFSTLEIQRTEQGDSAMYLCASSLQGVKNTEAFFGQGTRLTVV.

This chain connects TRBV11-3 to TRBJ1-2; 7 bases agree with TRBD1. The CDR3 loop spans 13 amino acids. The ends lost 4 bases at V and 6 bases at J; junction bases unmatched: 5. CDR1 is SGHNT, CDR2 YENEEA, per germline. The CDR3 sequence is CASSSWQGDGYTF. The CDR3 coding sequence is TGTGCCAGCAGCTCCTGGCAGGGGGATGGCTACACCTTC.

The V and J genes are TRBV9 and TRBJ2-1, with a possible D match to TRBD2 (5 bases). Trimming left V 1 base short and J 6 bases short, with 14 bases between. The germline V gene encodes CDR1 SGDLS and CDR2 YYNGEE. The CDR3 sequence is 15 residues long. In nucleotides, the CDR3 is TGTGCCAGCAGCGTAAGCGGATCAAGAGCCAATGAGCAGTTCTTC. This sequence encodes CASSVSGSRANEQFF.

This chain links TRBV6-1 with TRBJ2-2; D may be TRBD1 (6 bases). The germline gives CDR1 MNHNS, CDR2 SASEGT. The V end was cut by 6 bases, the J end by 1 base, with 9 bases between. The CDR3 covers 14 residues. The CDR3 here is CASRGTRNTGELFF. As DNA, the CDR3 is TGTGCCAGCAGGGGGACACGGAACACCGGGGAGCTGTTTTTT.

The CDR3 sequence: CASSASGRVNEQFF. CDR3 DNA sequence: TGTGCCAGCAGTGCTAGCGGGAGGGTTAATGAGCAGTTCTTC. The genes are TRBV2 and TRBJ2-1, with 12 nucleotides matching TRBD2. The germline CDR1 and CDR2 sequences are SNHLY and FYNNEI. The trim removed 4 bases at V and 7 bases at J, leaving 2 bases unmatched. The CDR3 extends over 14 amino acids.

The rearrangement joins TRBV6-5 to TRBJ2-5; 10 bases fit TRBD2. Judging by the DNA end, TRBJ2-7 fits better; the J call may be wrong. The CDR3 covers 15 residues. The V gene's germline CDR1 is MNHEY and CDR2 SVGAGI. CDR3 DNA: TGTGCCAGCACCCCCTTCCGGACTAGCGGATACGAGCAGTACTTC. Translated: CASTPFRTSGYEQYF.

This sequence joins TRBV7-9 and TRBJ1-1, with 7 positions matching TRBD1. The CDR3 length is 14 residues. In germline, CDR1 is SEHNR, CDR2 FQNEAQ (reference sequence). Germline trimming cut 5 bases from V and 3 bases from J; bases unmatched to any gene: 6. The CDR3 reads CASSQGQADTEAFF. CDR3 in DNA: TGTGCCAGCAGCCAAGGACAGGCAGACACTGAAGCTTTCTTT.

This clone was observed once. CDR3 DNA: TGTGCCAGCAGTTTACGGGGGTACGCTAATGAAAAACTGTTTTTT. It specifies CASSLRGYANEKLFF. The gene calls are TRBV28 and TRBJ1-4; the D gene is possibly TRBD1 (5 bases). V was pared by 2 bases and J by 3 bases, with 10 bases between. The CDR3 totals 15 residues. The germline V gene encodes CDR1 MDHEN and CDR2 SYDVKM.

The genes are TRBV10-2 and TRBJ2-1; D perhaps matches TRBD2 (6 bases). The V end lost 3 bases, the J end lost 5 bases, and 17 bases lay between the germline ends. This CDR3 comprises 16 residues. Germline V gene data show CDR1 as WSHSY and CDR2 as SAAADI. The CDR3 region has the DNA TGCGCCAGCAGTGATTTAGGCCTAGCGATTAACAATGAGCAGTTCTTC. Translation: CASSDLGLAINNEQFF.

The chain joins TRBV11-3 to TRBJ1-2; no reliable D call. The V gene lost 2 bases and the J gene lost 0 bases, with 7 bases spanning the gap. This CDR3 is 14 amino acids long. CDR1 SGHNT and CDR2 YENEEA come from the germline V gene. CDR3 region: CASSLLQTNYGYTF. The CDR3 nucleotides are TGTGCCAGCAGCTTACTACAGACTAACTATGGCTACACCTTC.

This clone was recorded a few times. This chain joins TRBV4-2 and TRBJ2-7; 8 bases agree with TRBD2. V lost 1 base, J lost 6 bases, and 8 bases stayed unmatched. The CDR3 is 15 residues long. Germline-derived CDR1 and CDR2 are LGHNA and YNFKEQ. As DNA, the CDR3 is TGTGCCAGCAGCCAAGCCCGGGGGGGAGGGGCCGAGCAGTACTTC. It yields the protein CASSQARGGGAEQYF.

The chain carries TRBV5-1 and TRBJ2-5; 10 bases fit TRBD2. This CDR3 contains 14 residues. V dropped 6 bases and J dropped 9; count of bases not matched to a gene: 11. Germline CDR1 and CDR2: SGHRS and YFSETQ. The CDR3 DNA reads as TGCGCCAGCACTAGTGGGACTAGCGAAAGGTCCCAGTACTTC. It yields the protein CASTSGTSERSQYF.

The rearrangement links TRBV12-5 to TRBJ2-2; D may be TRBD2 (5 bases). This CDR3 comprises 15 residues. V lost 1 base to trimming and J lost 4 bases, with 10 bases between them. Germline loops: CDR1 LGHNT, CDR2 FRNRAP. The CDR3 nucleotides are TGTGCTAGTGGTTTGGGTGGGAGTCGCACCGGGGAGCTGTTTTTT. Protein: CASGLGGSRTGELFF.

The CDR3: CASGPPGWGHYEQYF. DNA for the CDR3: TGTGCCAGCGGCCCCCCGGGTTGGGGACACTACGAGCAGTACTTC. The chain recombines TRBV7-9 with TRBJ2-7, with D possibly being TRBD1 (6 bases). In germline, CDR1 is SEHNR, CDR2 FQNEAQ (reference sequence). CDR3 length: 15 residues. Deletions cut 8 bases from V and 3 bases from J, with 20 bases between.

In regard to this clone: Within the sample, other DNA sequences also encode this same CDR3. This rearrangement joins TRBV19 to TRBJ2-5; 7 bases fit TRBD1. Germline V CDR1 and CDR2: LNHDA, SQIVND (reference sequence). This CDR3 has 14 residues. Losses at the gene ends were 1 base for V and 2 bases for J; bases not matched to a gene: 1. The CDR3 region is CASSIGTGQETQYF. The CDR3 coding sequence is TGTGCCAGTAGTATAGGGACAGGTCAAGAGACCCAGTACTTC.

CDR3 in amino acids: CASSLDGRGGGEQYF. The CDR3 DNA reads TGTGCCAGCAGCTTAGACGGCCGGGGAGGGGGCGAGCAGTACTTC. V gene TRBV11-3 combines with J gene TRBJ2-7, with a tentative D call TRBD2 (7 bases). This CDR3 comprises 15 residues. Trimming left V 0 bases short and J 6 bases short, with 15 bases between. Germline V gene lookup returns CDR1 SGHNT and CDR2 YENEEA.

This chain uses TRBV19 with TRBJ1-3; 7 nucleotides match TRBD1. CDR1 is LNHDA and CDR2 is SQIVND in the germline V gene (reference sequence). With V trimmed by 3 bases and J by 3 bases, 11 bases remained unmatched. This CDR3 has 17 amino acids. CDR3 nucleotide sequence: TGTGCCAGTAGTATCAAGGGAAGGGGGCGCATTGGAAACACCATATATTTT. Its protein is CASSIKGRGRIGNTIYF.

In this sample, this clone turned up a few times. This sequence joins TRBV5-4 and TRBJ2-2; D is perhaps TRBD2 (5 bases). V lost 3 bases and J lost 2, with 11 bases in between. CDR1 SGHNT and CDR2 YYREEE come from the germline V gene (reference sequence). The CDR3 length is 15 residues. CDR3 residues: CASSSRTDNTGELFF. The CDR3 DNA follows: TGTGCCAGCAGCTCCCGGACTGATAACACCGGGGAGCTGTTTTTT.

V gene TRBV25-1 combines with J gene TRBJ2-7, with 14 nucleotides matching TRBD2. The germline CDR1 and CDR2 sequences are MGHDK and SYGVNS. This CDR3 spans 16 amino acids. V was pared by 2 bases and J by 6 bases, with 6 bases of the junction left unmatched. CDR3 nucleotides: TGTGCCAGCAGTGAACGAGGGACTAGCGGGAGAAGCGAGCAGTACTTC. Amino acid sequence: CASSERGTSGRSEQYF.

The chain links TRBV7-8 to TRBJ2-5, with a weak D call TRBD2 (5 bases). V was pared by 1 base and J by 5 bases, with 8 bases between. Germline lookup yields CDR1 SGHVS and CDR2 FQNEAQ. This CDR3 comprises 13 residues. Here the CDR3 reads CASSLERAETQYF. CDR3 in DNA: TGTGCCAGCAGCTTAGAGAGGGCGGAGACCCAGTACTTC. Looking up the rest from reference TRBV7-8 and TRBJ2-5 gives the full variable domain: GAGVSQSPRYKVAKRGQDVALRCDPISGHVSLFWYQQALGQGPEFLTYFQNEAQLDKSGLPSDRFFAERPEGSVSTLKIQRTQQEDSAVYLCASSLERAETQYFGPGTRLLVL.

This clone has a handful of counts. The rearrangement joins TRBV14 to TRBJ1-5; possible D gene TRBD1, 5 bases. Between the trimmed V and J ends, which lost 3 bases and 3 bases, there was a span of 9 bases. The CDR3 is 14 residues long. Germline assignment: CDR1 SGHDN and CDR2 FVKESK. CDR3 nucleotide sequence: TGTGCCAGCAGCCAGTCAGGGATCAATCAGCCCCAGCATTTT. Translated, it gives CASSQSGINQPQHF.